Below, 15 T cell receptor beta chains from the same sample are listed, as sequenced in a study of cytomegalovirus exposure and HLA in healthy donors. Primers: 60 Vbeta forward and 13 Jbeta reverse. TCRdb's copy holds only in-frame clones and misses some; the assay was immunoSEQ multiplex PCR. The sample has 150,000 to 250,000 clones; almost 85% are singletons. Sample: PBMCs. The receptors originated from a woman aged 45-59 years in good health and CMV-seronegative.

V gene TRBV7-9 combines with J gene TRBJ2-3; 14 bases agree with TRBD2. In germline, CDR1 is SEHNR, CDR2 FQNEAQ (reference sequence). J was trimmed by 3 bases and V by 8 bases; bases with no gene match: 13. This CDR3 contains 18 residues. CDR3 sequence (DNA): TGTGCCAGCGATGGACTAGCGGGAGGAGAGGCGTTAACAGATACGCAGTATTTT. Protein: CASDGLAGGEALTDTQYF.

The chain is built from TRBV28 and TRBJ2-5, with D tentatively TRBD1 (5 bases). There are 14 residues in the CDR3. Germline-derived CDR1 and CDR2 are MDHEN and SYDVKM. Trimming shortened V by 5 bases and J by 4 bases, and 14 bases separated the two germline ends. The CDR3 sequence is CASSHSDIPETQYF. CDR3 bases: TGTGCCAGCAGTCACTCGGACATCCCAGAGACCCAGTACTTC.

This sequence joins TRBV7-2 and TRBJ2-5; D is unresolved. Per the germline V gene, CDR1 is SGHTA and CDR2 is FQGNSA. V dropped 5 bases and J dropped 2 bases, with 3 bases sitting between them. This CDR3 has 11 residues. The CDR3 protein is CASSPQETQYF. CDR3 DNA: TGTGCCAGCAGCCCTCAAGAGACCCAGTACTTC.

V is TRBV6-5 and J is TRBJ2-7; 7 nucleotides align to TRBD2. The length of the CDR3 is 13 residues. Germline V lookup: CDR1 MNHEY, CDR2 SVGAGI. V was clipped by 5 bases and J by 4 bases; unmatched bases: 5. CDR3 protein: CASSEAGSYEQYF. CDR3 bases: TGTGCCAGCAGTGAAGCGGGGAGTTACGAGCAGTACTTC.

This clone was detected only a few times. The chain employs TRBV5-1 and TRBJ2-7; a weak D match, TRBD2 (7 bases). V lost 0 bases, J lost 6 bases, and 13 bases lay in between. This CDR3 has 14 amino acids. Germline lookup yields CDR1 SGHRS and CDR2 YFSETQ. This chain's CDR3 is CASSLGRGAGEQYF. The CDR3 DNA reads TGCGCCAGCAGCTTGGGACGGGGGGCTGGCGAGCAGTACTTC.

The rearrangement joins TRBV28 to TRBJ2-7; TRBD1 agrees at 10 bases. The trim removed 6 bases at V and 4 bases at J, leaving 9 bases unmatched. The CDR3 contains 15 residues. The germline CDR1 and CDR2 sequences are MDHEN and SYDVKM. The CDR3 DNA reads as TGTGCCAGCAGATTTCCGGGACAGGGGAGATACGAGCAGTACTTC. Amino acids: CASRFPGQGRYEQYF.

The chain recombines TRBV29-1 with TRBJ2-1; TRBD1 aligns across 7 bases. This CDR3 is built from 14 residues. V shed 5 bases and J 0 bases; nucleotides not matched to a gene: 4. Germline CDR1 and CDR2: SQVTM and ANQGSEA. The CDR3 DNA follows: TGCAGCGTTCGAGACAGGGCCTCCTACAATGAGCAGTTCTTC. Amino acids: CSVRDRASYNEQFF.

This chain connects TRBV4-3 to TRBJ1-3; D is unclear. The CDR3 sequence is 14 residues long. Deletions cut 2 bases from V and 8 bases from J, with 13 bases between. Looked up from germline, CDR1 is LGHNA and CDR2 is YSLEER. The CDR3 coding sequence is TGCGCCAGCAGCCAAAGGCCCGGAGAAGACACCATATATTTT. As protein: CASSQRPGEDTIYF.

This clone was recorded only once. The rearrangement uses TRBV11-2 and TRBJ2-1; TRBD1 agrees at 10 bases. With V trimmed by 5 bases and J by 5 bases, 18 bases remained unmatched. CDR1 is SGHAT, CDR2 FQNNGV, per germline. The length of the CDR3 is 19 residues. Here the CDR3 reads CASSTRQGAQDADNNEQFF. In DNA form, the CDR3 reads TGTGCCAGCAGCACCCGACAGGGGGCTCAGGACGCAGATAACAATGAGCAGTTCTTC.

The chain employs TRBV11-2 and TRBJ2-7; D may be TRBD2 (5 bases). Trimming removed 1 base at V and 0 bases at J, with 10 bases between. Germline CDR1 is SGHAT and CDR2 is FQNNGV. The CDR3 spans 15 residues. The DNA of the CDR3 is TGTGCCAGCAGCTTAGGTTTGACTAACTCCTACGAGCAGTACTTC. Encoded protein: CASSLGLTNSYEQYF.

The genes are TRBV5-6 and TRBJ2-3, with D possibly TRBD2 on 6 matching bases. The CDR3 contains 15 residues. The germline V and J ends were trimmed by 1 base and 5 bases, with 14 bases remaining between them. The V gene's germline CDR1 is SGHDT and CDR2 YYEEEE. CDR3 coding DNA: TGTGCCAGCAGCTTGATGGGCGGGACTGGAGATACGCAGTATTTT. Amino acid sequence: CASSLMGGTGDTQYF.

The V call is TRBV30, the J call TRBJ1-2; D perhaps matches TRBD1 (6 bases). CDR1 is GTSNPN and CDR2 is SVGIG in the germline V gene (reference sequence). CDR3 length equals 16 residues. Trimming cost V 2 bases and J 7 bases, with 23 bases left between them. CDR3 coding DNA: TGTGCCTGGAGTCTACTCCGGGACACTCTAACGGCTGGCTACACCTTC. Amino acids: CAWSLLRDTLTAGYTF.

This chain connects TRBV5-1 to TRBJ2-1, with D possibly TRBD1 on 5 matching bases. Deletions cut 0 bases from V and 6 bases from J, with 7 bases between. Germline values: CDR1 SGHRS, CDR2 YFSETQ. The CDR3 length is 13 residues. CDR3 coding DNA: TGCGCCAGCAGCTTGGGGCAGGGCAATGAGCAGTTCTTC. Translation: CASSLGQGNEQFF.

The V and J genes are TRBV29-1 and TRBJ1-2, with D hard to call. The CDR3 runs 12 residues. The V end was cut by 2 bases, the J end by 8 bases, with 12 bases between. Germline V CDR1 and CDR2: SQVTM, ANQGSEA. The CDR3 here is CSVENPGRGYTF. CDR3 sequence (DNA): TGCAGCGTTGAAAATCCTGGGAGAGGCTACACCTTC.

In the case of this clone: The junction shows a germline mismatch at one end, possibly a read error. The genes are TRBV7-9 and TRBJ1-2, with no clear D. CDR3 length equals 12 residues. The V gene's germline CDR1 is SEHNR and CDR2 FQNEAQ (reference sequence). The CDR3 DNA sequence: TGTTCCAGCAGCTTAGAGGGAGCGGTCTACACCTTC. Translated, it gives CSSSLEGAVYTF.